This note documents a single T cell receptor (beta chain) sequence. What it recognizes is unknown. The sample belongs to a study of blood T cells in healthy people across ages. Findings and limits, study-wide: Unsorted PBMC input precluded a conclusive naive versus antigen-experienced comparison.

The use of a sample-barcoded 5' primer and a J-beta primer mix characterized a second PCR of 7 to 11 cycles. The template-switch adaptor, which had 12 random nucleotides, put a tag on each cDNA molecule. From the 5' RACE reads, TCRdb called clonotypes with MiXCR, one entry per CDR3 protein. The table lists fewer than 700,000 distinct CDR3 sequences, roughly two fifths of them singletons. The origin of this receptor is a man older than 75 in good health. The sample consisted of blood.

The CDR3 DNA reads TGTGCCAGCAGCTTAGATCAGCGTATGGAGACCCAGTACTTC. It codes for CASSLDQRMETQYF. The chain employs TRBV7-9 and TRBJ2-5, with D unclear. The CDR3 consists of 14 residues. V lost 1 base to trimming and J lost 5 bases, with 11 bases between them. Germline values: CDR1 SEHNR, CDR2 FQNEAQ (reference sequence).